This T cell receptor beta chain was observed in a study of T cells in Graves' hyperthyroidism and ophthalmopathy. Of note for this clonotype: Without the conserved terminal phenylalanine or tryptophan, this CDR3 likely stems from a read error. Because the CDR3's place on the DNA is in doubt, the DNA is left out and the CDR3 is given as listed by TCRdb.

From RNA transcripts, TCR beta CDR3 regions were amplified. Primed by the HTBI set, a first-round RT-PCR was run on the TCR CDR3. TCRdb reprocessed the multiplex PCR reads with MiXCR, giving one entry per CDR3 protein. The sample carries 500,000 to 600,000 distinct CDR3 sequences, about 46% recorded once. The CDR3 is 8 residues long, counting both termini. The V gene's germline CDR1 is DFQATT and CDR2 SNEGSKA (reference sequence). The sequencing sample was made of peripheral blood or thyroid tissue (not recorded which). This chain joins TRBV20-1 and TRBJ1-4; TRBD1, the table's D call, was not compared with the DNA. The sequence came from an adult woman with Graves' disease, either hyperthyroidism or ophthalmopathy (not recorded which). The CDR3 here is CSARNPTG.